Each of the 21 T cell receptor beta chains below was sequenced from the same sample in a study of CXCR3-negative and CXCR3-positive naive CD8 T cells. UMI-labeled 5' RACE yielded the TRB cDNA libraries. After re-calling the 5' RACE reads, TCRdb lists one entry per CDR3 protein, DNA absent. This sample's clone table lists 43,000 or so distinct CDR3 sequences. The specimen was naive CXCR3- CD8+ T cells from blood. As for subset: CD45RO-CCR7+CD27+CD95- naive CD8+ T cells lacking CXCR3 (TNR3-). These receptors were obtained from a human donor in good health. Some clones in this sample may be carry-over from other donors' samples.

This chain links TRBV28 with TRBJ2-1; TCRdb gives TRBD1 as the D gene, but with no DNA this cannot be confirmed. The CDR3 runs 14 residues. CDR1 MDHEN and CDR2 SYDVKM come from the germline V gene. CDR3 amino acids: CASSVPDRGHQQFF. The whole variable domain, remainder taken from reference TRBV28 and TRBJ2-1, is DVKVTQSSRYLVKRTGEKVFLECVQDMDHENMFWYRQDPGLGLRLIYFSYDVKMKEKGDIPEGYSVSREKKERFSLILESASTNQTSMYLCASSVPDRGHQQFFGPGTRLTVL.

This chain connects TRBV4-2 to TRBJ2-3. This CDR3 contains 16 residues. CDR1 and CDR2 from the germline V gene are LGHNA and YNFKEQ. CDR3 protein: CASSPEDGVLSDTQYF.

V and J are TRBV6-2 or TRBV6-3 and TRBJ2-5. Germline lookup yields CDR1 MNHEY and CDR2 SVGEGT. CDR3 length: 11 residues. This CDR3 is CASSPQETQYF.

This chain links TRBV7-2 with TRBJ2-7; TCRdb selects TRBD1, and the lack of DNA leaves this call unchecked. The CDR3 is made up of 15 amino acids. The germline CDR1 and CDR2 sequences are SGHTA and FQGNSA. The CDR3 sequence is CASSLTGTGQYEQYF.

The chain uses TRBV28 and TRBJ2-2; TCRdb designates TRBD2, a call that cannot be tested without DNA. The CDR3 is made up of 15 amino acids. CDR1 is MDHEN, CDR2 SYDVKM, per germline. The CDR3 sequence is CASSLLAGGTGELFF.

V and J are TRBV7-6 and TRBJ2-5; TCRdb's D gene call, TRBD1, goes unchecked for lack of DNA. Germline lookup yields CDR1 SGHVS and CDR2 FNYEAQ. This CDR3 contains 14 residues. CDR3 region: CASSYGGRGETQYF.

The V and J genes are TRBV6-6 and TRBJ2-3; TCRdb reports TRBD1, a call that lacks DNA to check it against. The CDR3 consists of 16 residues. CDR1 is MNHNY and CDR2 is SVGAGI in the germline V gene (reference sequence). CDR3: CASSPRDGKGIDTQCF.

Measured by frequency, this clonotype is medium-sized. The V and J genes are TRBV7-6 and TRBJ2-1; TCRdb's assignment of TRBD2 cannot be checked, as there is no DNA. Germline V CDR1 and CDR2: SGHVS, FNYEAQ. CDR3 length: 16 residues. CDR3 residues: CASSYNPGGPYNEQFF.

This chain uses TRBV6-1 with TRBJ2-3; the TCRdb call, TRBD1, lacks DNA for checking. The germline gives CDR1 MNHNS, CDR2 SASEGT. This CDR3 has 15 residues. CDR3 residues: CASSEGLGATDTQYF.

The chain carries TRBV6-4 and TRBJ2-1; checking the TCRdb D call of TRBD1 is not possible without DNA. CDR3 length equals 16 residues. The V gene's germline CDR1 is MRHNA and CDR2 SNTAGT. CDR3 in amino acids: CASSPSGGGEGNEQFF.

CDR3 in amino acids: CASSPPERLTDTQYF. The rearrangement uses TRBV18 and TRBJ2-3; TCRdb calls TRBD2, which cannot be checked without DNA. Germline CDR1 is KGHSH and CDR2 is LQKENI. The CDR3 loop spans 15 amino acids.

The V and J genes are TRBV27 and TRBJ2-5; TCRdb gives TRBD2 as the D gene, but with no DNA this cannot be confirmed. The CDR3 contains 16 residues. Germline V lookup: CDR1 MNHEY, CDR2 SMNVEV (reference sequence). CDR3 protein: CASSPQTSGGPETQYF.

This rearrangement joins TRBV29-1 to TRBJ2-1; the D call from TCRdb, TRBD1, cannot be confirmed without DNA. The CDR3 totals 16 residues. Germline CDR1 is SQVTM and CDR2 is ANQGSEA. The CDR3 reads CSVEDPGGRTYNEQFF.

This rearrangement joins TRBV20-1 to TRBJ1-2; the D call from TCRdb, TRBD1, cannot be confirmed without DNA. The CDR3 is 13 residues long. Germline CDR1 is DFQATT and CDR2 is SNEGSKA (reference sequence). CDR3 region: CSAPRQGNYGYTF.

This sequence joins TRBV6-5 and TRBJ1-2. The CDR3 is 13 residues long. The germline V gene has CDR1 MNHEY and CDR2 SVGAGI. The CDR3 sequence: CASSAARDGGYTF.

The chain recombines TRBV7-9 with TRBJ1-2. The length of the CDR3 is 15 residues. Germline lookup yields CDR1 SEHNR and CDR2 FQNEAQ (reference sequence). Here the CDR3 reads CASSLATGVSEGYTF.

The chain joins TRBV5-1 to TRBJ2-7. The CDR3 totals 13 residues. Germline V gives CDR1 SGHRS, CDR2 YFSETQ. The CDR3 sequence is CASSQDGAYEQYF.

V usage is TRBV29-1 and J usage is TRBJ2-5; TCRdb indicates TRBD1, and absent DNA this call remains unverified. CDR1 and CDR2 from the germline V gene are SQVTM and ANQGSEA. The length of the CDR3 is 15 residues. CDR3: CSVETFGSGEETQYF.

The gene calls are TRBV7-9 and TRBJ2-1. Germline lookup yields CDR1 SEHNR and CDR2 FQNEAQ (reference sequence). This CDR3 is built from 13 residues. This chain's CDR3 is CASSLVVSDEQFF.

This chain links TRBV25-1 with TRBJ1-2; absent DNA, TCRdb's TRBD1 call cannot be checked. The CDR3 spans 15 residues. Germline V CDR1 and CDR2: MGHDK, SYGVNS. CDR3 loop: CASSDPGGFNYGYTF.

CDR3 sequence: CSAGRWDNEQFF. V usage is TRBV20-1 and J usage is TRBJ2-1; TCRdb gives TRBD2 as the D gene, but with no DNA this cannot be confirmed. The V gene's germline CDR1 is DFQATT and CDR2 SNEGSKA (reference sequence). The CDR3 contains 12 residues.